The rows below give T cell receptor beta chains drawn from one sample of a study of blood T cell repertoires in COVID-19. TCRdb keeps only in-frame clones here, not all; method: immunoSEQ multiplex PCR. This table holds hundreds of thousands of clones, roughly 84% found once. Sequenced: PBMCs or T cells enriched from blood (not recorded which). The receptor set was obtained from a woman aged 18-35 years who had been exposed to COVID-19. The CDR3 runs from the conserved cysteine through the conserved F or W. The order of the fields is V gene, clone size, D gene, J gene, CDR3 protein, CDR3 DNA. D genes are given only for firm matches. Part of the rows lack a size; the others show once, few, many or a class for expanded clones.

>TRBV6-2/TRBV6-3|-|TRBD2|TRBJ2-3
CASSPSSWGGSTDTQYF
TGTGCCAGCAGTCCCTCTAGCTGGGGGGGGTCCACAGATACGCAGTATTTT
>TRBV7-6|-|-|TRBJ1-1
CASSQVVGAEAFF
TGTGCCAGCAGCCAAGTTGTGGGCGCTGAAGCTTTCTTT
>TRBV27|-|TRBD2|TRBJ2-7
CASSLSAGVAYEQYF
TGTGCCAGCAGTTTATCGGCGGGAGTGGCCTACGAGCAGTACTTC
>TRBV5-4|-|TRBD2|TRBJ2-3
CASSPPGTSAHTQYF
TGTGCCAGCAGCCCCCCCGGGACTAGCGCACATACGCAGTATTTT
>TRBV14|-|-|TRBJ1-2
CASSPVERRFYGYTF
TGTGCCAGCAGCCCCGTTGAGAGGAGATTCTATGGCTACACCTTC
>TRBV3-1/TRBV3-2|-|TRBD1|TRBJ2-3
CASSRQTGADTQYF
TGTGCCAGCAGCCGGCAGACAGGGGCAGATACGCAGTATTTT
>TRBV4-1|-|-|TRBJ2-3
CASSQPDSSTDTQYF
TGCGCCAGCAGCCAACCGGACTCTAGCACAGATACGCAGTATTTT
>TRBV3-1/TRBV3-2|-|TRBD2|TRBJ2-1
CASRLAGTFSYNEQFF
TGTGCCAGCAGACTAGCGGGTACCTTCTCCTACAATGAGCAGTTCTTC
>TRBV5-5|-|-|TRBJ2-7
CASSFNNYEQYF
TGTGCCAGCAGCTTTAACAACTACGAGCAGTACTTC
>TRBV28|-|TRBD1|TRBJ2-7
CASSFEQGVTYEQYF
TGTGCCAGCAGTTTCGAACAGGGGGTTACCTACGAGCAGTACTTC
>TRBV5-1|few|TRBD2|TRBJ2-3
CASTNLAGGWGTDTQYF
TGCGCCAGCACCAACCTAGCGGGGGGGTGGGGCACAGATACGCAGTATTTT
>TRBV11-3|-|-|TRBJ2-7
CASSFPDTDEQYF
TGTGCCAGCAGCTTCCCGGACACGGACGAGCAGTACTTC
>TRBV24-1|many|-|TRBJ2-7
CATSGAPFYEQYF
TGTGCCACCTCAGGGGCTCCCTTTTACGAGCAGTACTTC
>TRBV6-5|-|-|TRBJ1-6
CASRPQGSYNSPLHF
TGTGCCAGCAGACCACAGGGCTCCTATAATTCACCCCTCCACTTT
>TRBV5-1|-|TRBD1|TRBJ2-7
CASSLEQGPYEQYF
TGCGCCAGCAGCTTGGAACAGGGGCCCTACGAGCAGTACTTC
>TRBV7-9|-|TRBD2|TRBJ2-1
CASSPTSGSVLNEQFF
TGTGCCAGCAGCCCGACTAGCGGGAGTGTCCTCAATGAGCAGTTCTTC
>TRBV2|once|TRBD1|TRBJ1-2
CASSIGQGKYGYTF
TGTGCCAGCAGTATAGGACAGGGAAAATATGGCTACACCTTC
>TRBV18|-|-|TRBJ2-7
CASSPTAGLYEQYF
TGTGCCAGCTCACCAACGGCGGGGCTTTACGAGCAGTACTTC
>TRBV14|-|-|TRBJ2-2
CASSQRAIGELFF
TGTGCCAGCAGCCAGAGGGCTATCGGGGAGCTGTTTTTT
>TRBV18|-|-|TRBJ2-3
CASSDRLQGDLDTQYF
TGTGCCAGCTCGGACCGCTTACAGGGAGATCTGGATACGCAGTATTTT
>TRBV7-8|-|TRBD1|TRBJ1-5
CASSPGTGGLNQPQHF
TGTGCCAGCAGCCCTGGGACAGGGGGCCTGAATCAGCCCCAGCATTTT
>TRBV5-1|-|-|TRBJ2-1
CASSLGGSLLPYNEQFF
TGCGCCAGCAGCTTGGGAGGCTCGCTCCTTCCCTACAATGAGCAGTTCTTC
>TRBV3-1/TRBV3-2|-|-|TRBJ1-4
CASSRARVEKLFF
TGTGCCAGCAGCCGGGCGCGTGTCGAAAAACTGTTTTTT
>TRBV18|-|TRBD2|TRBJ2-1
CASSPRSGGAGDEQFF
TGTGCCAGCTCACCCCGAAGCGGGGGGGCCGGCGATGAGCAGTTCTTC
>TRBV7-3|-|TRBD1|TRBJ2-2
CASSFTSGGGGELFF
TGTGCCAGCAGCTTCACGTCAGGGGGTGGCGGGGAGCTGTTTTTT
>TRBV30|-|-|TRBJ2-3
CAWNREPQYF
TGTGCCTGGAACCGGGAACCGCAGTATTTT
>TRBV7-2|once|TRBD2|TRBJ2-7
CASSLKSSGGQALSYEQYF
TGTGCCAGCAGCTTGAAGTCTAGCGGGGGGCAGGCCCTCTCCTACGAGCAGTACTTC
>TRBV27|-|TRBD1|TRBJ2-1
CASSLGTDNEQFF
TGTGCCAGCAGTTTAGGGACAGACAATGAGCAGTTCTTC
>TRBV28|-|-|TRBJ1-5
CASRWEGRGNQPQHF
TGTGCCAGCAGGTGGGAGGGGAGGGGCAATCAGCCCCAGCATTTT
>TRBV5-6|-|TRBD1|TRBJ1-2
CASSSDRAGGYTF
TGTGCCAGCAGCTCGGACAGGGCGGGGGGCTACACCTTC
>TRBV29-1|-|-|TRBJ1-2
CSVEELGYGYTF
TGCAGCGTTGAAGAACTAGGGTACGGCTACACCTTC
>TRBV28|-|-|TRBJ1-5
CASSHRRPWTGNQPQHF
TGTGCCAGCAGTCACCGCCGACCATGGACAGGCAATCAGCCCCAGCATTTT
>TRBV28|-|TRBD2|TRBJ2-3
CASSPEPTSGGSTDTQYF
TGTGCCAGCAGCCCAGAACCCACTAGCGGGGGTAGCACAGATACGCAGTATTTT
>TRBV10-3|-|-|TRBJ2-7
CAISNTGQYEQYF
TGTGCCATCAGTAATACAGGGCAGTACGAGCAGTACTTC
>TRBV3-1/TRBV3-2|-|TRBD1|TRBJ1-3
CASSSGGTGLRNTIYF
TGTGCCAGCAGCTCTGGGGGGACAGGACTTCGAAACACCATATATTTT
>TRBV3-1/TRBV3-2|-|TRBD2|TRBJ2-1
CASSQTRAGGQDEQFF
TGTGCCAGCAGCCAAACCCGAGCGGGGGGGCAAGATGAGCAGTTCTTC
>TRBV28|-|TRBD1|TRBJ1-2
CASSFLTGGYGYTF
TGTGCCAGCAGTTTCCTTACAGGGGGCTATGGCTACACCTTC
>TRBV7-2|-|TRBD2|TRBJ2-3
CASSLPSRGGMSDTQYF
TGTGCCAGCTCACTCCCTTCGCGGGGGGGCATGTCGGATACGCAGTATTTT